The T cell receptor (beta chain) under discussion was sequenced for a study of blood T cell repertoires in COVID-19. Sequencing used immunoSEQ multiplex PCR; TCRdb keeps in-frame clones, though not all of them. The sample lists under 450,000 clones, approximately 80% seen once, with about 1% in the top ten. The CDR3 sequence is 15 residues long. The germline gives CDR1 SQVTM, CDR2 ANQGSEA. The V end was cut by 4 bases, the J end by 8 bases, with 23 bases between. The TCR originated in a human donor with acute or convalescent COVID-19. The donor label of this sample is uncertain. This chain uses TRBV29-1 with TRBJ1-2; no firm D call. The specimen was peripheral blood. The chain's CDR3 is CSVARGDPGTGGYTF. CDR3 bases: TGCAGCGTTGCCCGCGGAGACCCGGGAACGGGGGGCTACACCTTC.